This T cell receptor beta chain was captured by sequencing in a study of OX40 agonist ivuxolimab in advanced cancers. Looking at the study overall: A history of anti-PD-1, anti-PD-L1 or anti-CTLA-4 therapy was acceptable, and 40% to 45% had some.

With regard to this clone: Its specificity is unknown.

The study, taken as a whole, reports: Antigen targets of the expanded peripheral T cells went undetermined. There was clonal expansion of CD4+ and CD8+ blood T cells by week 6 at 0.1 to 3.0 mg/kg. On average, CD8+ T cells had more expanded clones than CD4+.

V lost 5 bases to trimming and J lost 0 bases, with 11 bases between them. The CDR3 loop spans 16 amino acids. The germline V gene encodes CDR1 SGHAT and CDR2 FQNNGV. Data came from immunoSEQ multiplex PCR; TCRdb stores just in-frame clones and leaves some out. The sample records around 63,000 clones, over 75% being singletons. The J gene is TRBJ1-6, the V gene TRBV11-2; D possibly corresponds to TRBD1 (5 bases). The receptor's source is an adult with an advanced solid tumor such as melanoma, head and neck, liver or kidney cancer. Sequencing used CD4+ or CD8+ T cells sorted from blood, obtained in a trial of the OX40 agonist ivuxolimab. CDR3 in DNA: TGTGCCAGCAGCGGAGGGGTTAGCTCCTATAATTCACCCCTCCACTTT. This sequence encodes CASSGGVSSYNSPLHF.